This is a list of T cell receptor beta chains from one sample in a study of blood T cell repertoires in COVID-19. TCRdb's copy holds only in-frame clones and misses some; the assay was immunoSEQ multiplex PCR. The sample lists 90,000 to 110,000 clones; approximately 85% were seen once. Material: peripheral blood. Receptors originate from a man aged 50-59 years with acute or convalescent COVID-19. The CDR3 runs from the conserved cysteine through the conserved F or W. The D gene is left open where the match is weak. Clone size is stated in some rows and not others, as once, few, many or a class when expanded.

J: TRBJ2-7; V: TRBV13; size: few; D: -; DNA: TGTGCCAGCAGCTTAATTGATGACAGGTACGAGCAGTACTTC; CDR3: CASSLIDDRYEQYF
J: TRBJ1-2; V: TRBV12-3/TRBV12-4; size: -; D: -; DNA: TGTGCCAGCAGTTTCGTCGGCTATGGCTACACCTTC; CDR3: CASSFVGYGYTF
J: TRBJ2-3; V: TRBV20-1; size: -; D: -; DNA: TGCAGTGCTAGTGTACTCGGGACTTCCGTCACAGATACGCAGTATTTT; CDR3: CSASVLGTSVTDTQYF
J: TRBJ1-1; V: TRBV18; size: -; D: -; DNA: TGTGCCAGCTCACCCGGCGGCAGGAACACTGAAGCTTTCTTT; CDR3: CASSPGGRNTEAFF
J: TRBJ2-5; V: TRBV11-2; size: -; D: -; DNA: TGTGCCAGCAGCTCGCAAGAGACCCAGTACTTC; CDR3: CASSSQETQYF
J: TRBJ2-3; V: TRBV9; size: -; D: -; DNA: TGTGCCAGCAGCGGAGATCTTAGCACAGATACGCAGTATTTT; CDR3: CASSGDLSTDTQYF
J: TRBJ2-1; V: TRBV5-6; size: -; D: TRBD2; DNA: TGTGCCAGCAGCTTAGGACTAGCGGGAGGAGGAAATGAGCAGTTCTTC; CDR3: CASSLGLAGGGNEQFF
J: TRBJ2-1; V: TRBV4-2; size: -; D: TRBD2; DNA: TGTGCCAGCAGCCAAGATGGAGTAGCGGGAGGGAATGAGCAGTTCTTC; CDR3: CASSQDGVAGGNEQFF
J: TRBJ1-5; V: TRBV7-9; size: -; D: -; DNA: TGTGCCAGCGCCCCGTGGGCAAGACAGAGCAATCAGCCCCAGCATTTT; CDR3: CASAPWARQSNQPQHF
J: TRBJ1-5; V: TRBV9; size: -; D: -; DNA: TGTGCCAGCAGCGTGACAGATAGCAATCAGCCCCAGCATTTT; CDR3: CASSVTDSNQPQHF
J: TRBJ2-7; V: TRBV7-9; size: -; D: -; DNA: TGTGCCAGCAGCCCTTACATTGTTTACGAGCAGTACTTC; CDR3: CASSPYIVYEQYF
J: TRBJ2-5; V: TRBV30; size: -; D: -; DNA: TGTGCCTGGAGTGTACTGGGGGGGCCTTTGGAGACCCAGTACTTC; CDR3: CAWSVLGGPLETQYF
J: TRBJ1-1; V: TRBV3-1/TRBV3-2; size: -; D: TRBD1; DNA: TGTGCCAGCAGCCAGGGACAGGGGGATGGTACTGAAGCTTTCTTT; CDR3: CASSQGQGDGTEAFF
J: TRBJ1-1; V: TRBV28; size: -; D: -; DNA: TGTGCCAGCATCAACCCCCAGGGGCGCGGGGGAACTGAAGCTTTCTTT; CDR3: CASINPQGRGGTEAFF
J: TRBJ2-3; V: TRBV28; size: -; D: TRBD1; DNA: TGTGCCAGCAGTTCCCGCCCTGCCGGGACAGGGATCACAGATACGCAGTATTTT; CDR3: CASSSRPAGTGITDTQYF
J: TRBJ2-1; V: TRBV6-1; size: few; D: TRBD2; DNA: TGTGCCAGCAGTGAAACTAGCGGGAGCTACAATGAGCAGTTCTTC; CDR3: CASSETSGSYNEQFF
J: TRBJ2-1; V: TRBV29-1; size: -; D: TRBD2; DNA: TGCAGCGTGCCGAAGACTAGCTTTGGCAATGAGCAGTTCTTC; CDR3: CSVPKTSFGNEQFF
J: TRBJ2-7; V: TRBV10-3; size: -; D: TRBD2; DNA: TGTGCCATCAGTGAGCTGATGATTCGGGGGGACGAGCAGTACTTC; CDR3: CAISELMIRGDEQYF
J: TRBJ2-7; V: TRBV20-1; size: -; D: -; DNA: TGCAGTGCGGCAATAGCAAACGAGCAGTACTTC; CDR3: CSAAIANEQYF
J: TRBJ2-1; V: TRBV11-1; size: -; D: -; DNA: TGTGCCAGCAGTCCGGGGAATGAGCAGTTCTTC; CDR3: CASSPGNEQFF
J: TRBJ1-3; V: TRBV7-6; size: -; D: -; DNA: TGTGCCAGCAGTAACGAACCGGACACCATATATTTT; CDR3: CASSNEPDTIYF
J: TRBJ1-5; V: TRBV10-3; size: -; D: -; DNA: TGTGCCATCAGTGATCAGGGCAACACACCCCAGCATTTT; CDR3: CAISDQGNTPQHF
J: TRBJ2-7; V: TRBV9; size: -; D: TRBD1; DNA: TGTGCCAGCAGCGTAGGGACAGGGGGTAACTACGAGCAGTACTTC; CDR3: CASSVGTGGNYEQYF
J: TRBJ2-7; V: TRBV18; size: once; D: TRBD1; DNA: TGTGCCAGCTCACCAGGGACAGGGGGGGTCTACGAGCAGTACTTC; CDR3: CASSPGTGGVYEQYF
J: TRBJ2-7; V: TRBV5-6; size: -; D: -; DNA: TGTGCCAGCAGCTTGGGCAGCTCCTACGAGCAGTACTTC; CDR3: CASSLGSSYEQYF
J: TRBJ1-1; V: TRBV3-1/TRBV3-2; size: -; D: TRBD1; DNA: TGTGCCAGCAGCCAGGACGACAGGGCCACTGAAGCTTTCTTT; CDR3: CASSQDDRATEAFF
J: TRBJ1-1; V: TRBV19; size: few; D: TRBD1; DNA: TGTGCCAGTCGGGACAGACCCCTGACTGAAGCTTTCTTT; CDR3: CASRDRPLTEAFF
J: TRBJ2-1; V: TRBV20-1; size: -; D: -; DNA: TGCAGTGCTAGTGACAGCTCCTACAATGAGCAGTTCTTC; CDR3: CSASDSSYNEQFF
J: TRBJ1-5; V: TRBV6-6; size: -; D: -; DNA: TGTGCCAGCAGCCTGACAGACTATCAGCCCCAGCATTTT; CDR3: CASSLTDYQPQHF
J: TRBJ2-7; V: TRBV11-2; size: -; D: -; DNA: TGTGCCAGCAGCTTAGACCCTCTTCCGTCCTACGAGCAGTACTTC; CDR3: CASSLDPLPSYEQYF
J: TRBJ2-7; V: TRBV6-5; size: -; D: TRBD2; DNA: TGTGCCAGCACCGGGACTAGCGGGGGGTACGAGCAGTACTTC; CDR3: CASTGTSGGYEQYF
J: TRBJ2-7; V: TRBV5-1; size: once; D: TRBD2; DNA: TGCGCCAGCAGCTTGGGGCTAGCGGCATCCTACGAGCAGTACTTC; CDR3: CASSLGLAASYEQYF
J: TRBJ2-7; V: TRBV6-1; size: -; D: TRBD1; DNA: TGTGCCAGCAGTGAAGGGACAGGGAGTGAGCAGTACTTC; CDR3: CASSEGTGSEQYF
J: TRBJ1-5; V: TRBV19; size: -; D: TRBD1; DNA: TGTGCCAGTAGCTTCCGGACAGGGGTATCGCAGCCCCAGCATTTT; CDR3: CASSFRTGVSQPQHF
J: TRBJ2-7; V: TRBV9; size: -; D: -; DNA: TGTGCCAGCAGCCCCCGTAGCGTCGGCCCCTACGAGCAGTACTTC; CDR3: CASSPRSVGPYEQYF
J: TRBJ2-7; V: TRBV11-2; size: -; D: TRBD1; DNA: TGTGCCAGCACCTGGACAGGCTCCTACGAGCAGTACTTC; CDR3: CASTWTGSYEQYF
J: TRBJ1-5; V: TRBV5-1; size: -; D: TRBD1; DNA: TGCGCCAGCAGCTTGGGACAGGGTGATCAGCCCCAGCATTTT; CDR3: CASSLGQGDQPQHF
J: TRBJ2-5; V: TRBV24-1; size: -; D: -; DNA: TGTGCCACCAGCCGGGACTCCTTACCCGGAGGGACCCAGTACTTC; CDR3: CATSRDSLPGGTQYF
J: TRBJ2-5; V: TRBV9; size: -; D: TRBD2; DNA: TGTGCCAGCAGCGTAGGACCCACTAGCGGGGGGGGCCGAGAGACCCAGTACTTC; CDR3: CASSVGPTSGGGRETQYF
J: TRBJ2-1; V: TRBV2; size: -; D: -; DNA: TGTGCCAGCACCAACGACAGGTCGGGGAACAATGAGCAGTTCTTC; CDR3: CASTNDRSGNNEQFF
J: TRBJ2-1; V: TRBV11-3; size: -; D: TRBD2; DNA: TGTGCCAGCAGCTCGGAACCGAGGACTAGCGGGAGGGCGTCCAATGAGCAGTTCTTC; CDR3: CASSSEPRTSGRASNEQFF
J: TRBJ2-1; V: TRBV30; size: -; D: -; DNA: TGTGCCTGGGCCCCCATAACTACGAGTGGTGAGCAGTTCTTC; CDR3: CAWAPITTSGEQFF
J: TRBJ1-5; V: TRBV18; size: -; D: -; DNA: TGTGCCAGCTCACCACTCCCAGGGGATCACCAGCCCCAGCATTTT; CDR3: CASSPLPGDHQPQHF
J: TRBJ2-5; V: TRBV28; size: -; D: TRBD2; DNA: TGTGCCAGCAGTACCTCCCGAGCGGGAGGGCCAGAGACCCAGTACTTC; CDR3: CASSTSRAGGPETQYF